A selection of T cell receptor beta chains follows, all from one sample in a study of T cell responses to AZD1222 COVID-19 vaccine. The table came from immunoSEQ multiplex PCR; TCRdb's copy has only in-frame clones and leaves some out. Here the sample spans 150,000 to 200,000 clones, just under 90% being singletons. This specimen was peripheral blood, taken 28 days after the second dose of the MenACWY control vaccine. Receptors originate from an adult who received the MenACWY meningococcal vaccine as a control. Each CDR3 is given with its conserved first and last residue. A D gene is named only where the DNA matches it firmly. Size is omitted from some rows. Given values are once, few, many or a class for expanded clones.

v_call	d_call	j_call	clone_size	cdr3_nt	cdr3_aa
TRBV12-3/TRBV12-4	TRBD1	TRBJ1-2	once	TGTGCCAGCAACACAGGGGTCAATGGCTACACCTTC	CASNTGVNGYTF
TRBV28	-	TRBJ1-4	-	TGTGCCAGCAGTCCCTGGACGGTACAAACTGAAAAACTGTTTTTT	CASSPWTVQTEKLFF
TRBV28	-	TRBJ1-3	-	TGTGCCAGCAGTTTGACAACTTATTCTGGAAACACCATATATTTT	CASSLTTYSGNTIYF
TRBV3-1/TRBV3-2	-	TRBJ2-7	-	TGTGCCAGCAGCCCAGTCGGGGGGCGGAACGAGCAGTACTTC	CASSPVGGRNEQYF
TRBV7-8	-	TRBJ2-1	-	TGTGCCAGCAGTCTTGACCTGACAGCGAGCTCCTACAATGAGCAGTTCTTC	CASSLDLTASSYNEQFF
TRBV19	TRBD1	TRBJ2-5	once	TGTGCCAGTAACAGGGGGCGCCTTGGGGGAGAGACCCAGTACTTC	CASNRGRLGGETQYF
TRBV20-1	TRBD2	TRBJ2-1	-	TGCAGTGCTAGTAGGAGCGGGATCTACAATGAGCAGTTCTTC	CSASRSGIYNEQFF
TRBV28	-	TRBJ2-7	-	TGTGCCAGCATGCCAGCGACCGCCTACGAGCAGTACTTC	CASMPATAYEQYF
TRBV19	-	TRBJ2-7	-	TGTGCCAGTAGGTACGGTCACGAGCAGTACTTC	CASRYGHEQYF
TRBV11-2	-	TRBJ1-5	-	TGTGCCAGCAGCTTAGCACGGGATCAGCCCCAGCATTTT	CASSLARDQPQHF
TRBV15	-	TRBJ1-2	-	TGTGCCACCAGCAGAGAGGAAAGATCCCGTGGCTACACCTTC	CATSREERSRGYTF
TRBV12-3/TRBV12-4	TRBD1	TRBJ1-2	-	TGTGCCAGCAGAGTTGACAGGGGGCATGGCTACACCTTC	CASRVDRGHGYTF
TRBV30	-	TRBJ1-1	once	TGTGCCTGGAGTGGGGTGGACACCTGGAACACTGAAGCTTTCTTT	CAWSGVDTWNTEAFF
TRBV3-1/TRBV3-2	-	TRBJ2-3	-	TGTGCCAGCAGCCTAACTCCCACAGATACGCAGTATTTT	CASSLTPTDTQYF
TRBV19	-	TRBJ1-2	-	TGTGCCAGTAGTAGAAACGACGTTCTCCCCTATGGCTACACCTTC	CASSRNDVLPYGYTF
TRBV27	-	TRBJ2-5	-	TGTGCGACCATGGGTGAGACCCAGTACTTC	CATMGETQYF
TRBV25-1	-	TRBJ1-4	-	TGTGCCAGCAGTGAATTGAGTCAATCGTCAATTAACACTGAAAAACTGTTTTTT	CASSELSQSSINTEKLFF
TRBV24-1	TRBD1	TRBJ2-7	-	TGTGCCACCGGCGGGACAGGGGGCCACGAGCAGTACTTC	CATGGTGGHEQYF
TRBV6-2/TRBV6-3	-	TRBJ1-5	-	TGTGCCAGCAGTTACCTTTCGCCCCAGCATTTT	CASSYLSPQHF
TRBV28	-	TRBJ2-7	-	TGTGCCAGCAGAACTACTAGCTACGAGCAGTACTTC	CASRTTSYEQYF
TRBV19	TRBD2	TRBJ2-3	-	TGTGCCAGTGAGACTAGCGGCACAGATACGCAGTATTTT	CASETSGTDTQYF
TRBV6-1	-	TRBJ1-2	-	TGTGCCAGCAGTGAAGCCACGACAGTTAACTATGGCTACACCTTC	CASSEATTVNYGYTF
TRBV27	-	TRBJ1-4	-	TGTGCCAGCAGTTTATGGCCGGGACAAAAACTGTTTTTT	CASSLWPGQKLFF
TRBV5-1	-	TRBJ1-1	-	TGCGCCAGCAGCTTGGCCTTGGGACAAAGTGAAGCTTTCTTT	CASSLALGQSEAFF
TRBV28	TRBD2	TRBJ2-7	-	TGTGCCAGCAGCTTCCCACAGCGGGAAAGGTACGAGCAGTACTTC	CASSFPQRERYEQYF
TRBV2	-	TRBJ1-1	once	TGTGCCAGCAGCCCGGGACAACCAGTCGTGGCTTTCTTT	CASSPGQPVVAFF
TRBV10-1	TRBD1	TRBJ2-7	-	TGCGCCAGCAGTACGACCGGGACAGGGGGAACCTACGAGCAGTACTTC	CASSTTGTGGTYEQYF
TRBV5-6	TRBD1	TRBJ2-3	-	TGTGCCAGCAGCTTCCTCCCCGGGACAGGGCGACTAGATACGCAGTATTTT	CASSFLPGTGRLDTQYF
TRBV11-2	-	TRBJ1-2	-	TGTGCCAGCAGCTTAGATCTGCAGGGGATATCGGGTGGCTACACCTTC	CASSLDLQGISGGYTF
TRBV27	-	TRBJ2-5	-	TGTGCCAGCAGCCGCTCGGGGGTTCAAGAGACCCAGTACTTC	CASSRSGVQETQYF
TRBV15	-	TRBJ1-1	-	TGTGCCACCAGCAGACCAGAGAACACTGAAGCTTTCTTT	CATSRPENTEAFF
TRBV12-3/TRBV12-4	-	TRBJ1-4	-	TGTGCCAGCAGGAACAGTCGGTATGAAAAACTGTTTTTT	CASRNSRYEKLFF
TRBV2	TRBD1	TRBJ1-2	-	TGTGCCAGCAGTGAGACAGGGAGCTCGGGGGGCTACACCTTC	CASSETGSSGGYTF
TRBV11-2	TRBD2	TRBJ2-7	-	TGTGCCAGCAGCTTTAGCGGGCACGAGCAGTACTTC	CASSFSGHEQYF
TRBV7-2	TRBD1	TRBJ2-2	-	TGTGCCAGCAGCTCTGGACAGGTCAACACCGGGGAGCTGTTTTTT	CASSSGQVNTGELFF
TRBV3-1/TRBV3-2	-	TRBJ2-3	-	TGTGCCAGCAGCCACCCCGGTGGAGGGGGAGGGCCTGTTCTCCGCGATACGCAGTATTTT	CASSHPGGGGGPVLRDTQYF
TRBV6-6	TRBD2	TRBJ2-7	-	TGTGCCAGCAGTTACGGGATGGTCGCGGGGGGCTCCGAGCAGTACTTC	CASSYGMVAGGSEQYF
TRBV4-3	TRBD2	TRBJ2-1	-	TGCGCCAGCAGCCAAATGAGAGCGGGGAATGAGCAGTTCTTC	CASSQMRAGNEQFF
TRBV30	-	TRBJ2-5	-	TGTGCCTGGAGTGTTACCCCCGGCGGGACCCAGTACTTC	CAWSVTPGGTQYF
TRBV11-2	-	TRBJ1-5	once	TGTGCCAGCAGCCCCGGTCGGGGGGACAATCAGCCCCAGCATTTT	CASSPGRGDNQPQHF
TRBV5-5	-	TRBJ1-5	-	TGTGCCAGCAGCCTACAGGAGGGAAATCAGCCCCAGCATTTT	CASSLQEGNQPQHF
TRBV9	TRBD1	TRBJ2-2	-	TGTGCCAGCAGCGTAGTGCTGGCAGGGGGCGCGACCGGGGAGCTGTTTTTT	CASSVVLAGGATGELFF
TRBV19	TRBD2	TRBJ2-1	-	TGTGCCAGTAGAGGTAGCGGGAGGGCCTCCTACAATGAGCAGTTCTTC	CASRGSGRASYNEQFF
TRBV10-3	TRBD1	TRBJ1-5	-	TGTGCCATCAGTCCGGGACAGGGAAGTCAGCCCCAGCATTTT	CAISPGQGSQPQHF
TRBV18	-	TRBJ1-2	-	TGTGCCAGCTCACCATCGATCGGACCTCTAGCTAACTATGGCTACACCTTC	CASSPSIGPLANYGYTF
TRBV28	-	TRBJ1-1	-	TGTGCCAGCAGAATACAGGAAACCCAAGCTTTCTTT	CASRIQETQAFF
TRBV7-2	-	TRBJ2-7	once	TGTGCCAGCAGCCCAAGGGGCATCTACGAGCAGTACTTC	CASSPRGIYEQYF
TRBV20-1	-	TRBJ2-1	-	TGCAGTGCTAGTTCCCTCAGAAACAATGAGCAGTTCTTC	CSASSLRNNEQFF
TRBV18	-	TRBJ1-6	-	TGTGCCAGCTCAACCCTGGGGGAAAGGGGCAATTCACCCCTCCACTTT	CASSTLGERGNSPLHF
TRBV9	TRBD2	TRBJ2-4	-	TGTGCCAGCAGCTCCGGACTAGCGAAAGTGGCCGCCAAAAACATTCAGTACTTC	CASSSGLAKVAAKNIQYF
TRBV30	TRBD2	TRBJ2-7	once	TGTGCCTGGAGTGTACCGGGAGGGGGGGAGTACGAGCAGTACTTC	CAWSVPGGGEYEQYF